The 16 T cell receptor beta chains below were found in one sample sequenced in a study of PD-L1 blockade in urothelial cancer. Sequenced by immunoSEQ multiplex PCR; TCRdb stores in-frame clones only, minus some. In the table there are approximately 94,000 clones, roughly 84% of which are singletons. The time point: pretreatment peripheral blood. This material consisted of PBMCs, taken around atezolizumab (anti-PD-L1) treatment. The receptor set was obtained from a man aged 55 to 70 with urothelial cancer.

This clone has just one count. The CDR3 sequence: CSVGTGMNTGELFF. In DNA, the CDR3 is TGCAGCGTTGGGACAGGGATGAACACCGGGGAGCTGTTTTTT. V gene TRBV29-1 combines with J gene TRBJ2-2, with TRBD1 identical over 8 bases. Unmatched junction bases numbered 2, after V lost 4 bases and J lost 1 base. Germline loops: CDR1 SQVTM, CDR2 ANQGSEA. The CDR3 runs to 14 residues.

The chain carries TRBV11-2 and TRBJ2-7; weak D call: TRBD2 (5 bases). Looked up from germline, CDR1 is SGHAT and CDR2 is FQNNGV. The length of the CDR3 is 13 residues. Deletions cut 2 bases from V and 2 bases from J, with 7 bases between. The CDR3 sequence is CASSLPGTYEQYF. The CDR3 DNA sequence: TGTGCCAGCAGCTTACCGGGAACCTACGAGCAGTACTTC. Full variable domain (missing parts from reference TRBV11-2 and TRBJ2-7): EAGVAQSPRYKIIEKRQSVAFWCNPISGHATLYWYQQILGQGPKLLIQFQNNGVVDDSQLPKDRFSAERLKGVDSTLKIQPAKLEDSAVYLCASSLPGTYEQYFGPGTRLTVT.

This chain uses TRBV15 with TRBJ2-7; 9 bases align to TRBD1. Germline lookup yields CDR1 LNHNV and CDR2 YYDKDF (reference sequence). CDR3 size: 15 residues. After removal of 4 bases from V and 0 bases from J, the junction contained 4 bases not matched to a gene. The CDR3 DNA is TGTGCCACCAGCATCGACAGGGGGAGCTCCTACGAGCAGTACTTC. Residues: CATSIDRGSSYEQYF.

The chain couples TRBV29-1 to TRBJ2-1; TRBD2 agrees at 11 bases. The CDR3 is 14 residues long. Germline V CDR1 and CDR2: SQVTM, ANQGSEA. J lost 6 bases, V lost 4 bases, and 5 bases had no gene match. The DNA for the CDR3 is TGCAGCGTTGTCGGTGGGACTAGCGGCAATGAGCAGTTCTTC. It codes for CSVVGGTSGNEQFF.

This chain connects TRBV9 to TRBJ1-2, with D perhaps matching TRBD1 (6 bases). V lost 3 bases and J 7 bases, leaving 16 bases between the germline ends. The CDR3 runs 14 residues. CDR1 and CDR2 from the germline V gene are SGDLS and YYNGEE. The CDR3 bases are TGTGCCAGCAGCGACCCTACAGGGTCTCGTGGCTACACCTTC. Translating it yields CASSDPTGSRGYTF.

The chain joins TRBV5-1 to TRBJ2-7; D possibly corresponds to TRBD2 (6 bases). V lost 0 bases to trimming and J lost 6 bases, with 13 bases between them. In germline, CDR1 is SGHRS, CDR2 YFSETQ. This CDR3 spans 14 amino acids. In DNA, the CDR3 is TGCGCCAGCAGCTTGGGACTAGAGGAGCCCGAGCAGTACTTC. It is translated as CASSLGLEEPEQYF.

V gene TRBV7-8 combines with J gene TRBJ2-1, with TRBD2 matching over 7 bases. J gave up 9 bases and V 0 bases, and 5 bases lay outside the gene matches. The CDR3 length is 14 residues. Germline loops: CDR1 SGHVS, CDR2 FQNEAQ. CDR3 loop: CASSLAGGFGEQFF. CDR3 sequence (DNA): TGTGCCAGCAGCTTAGCGGGAGGGTTCGGTGAGCAGTTCTTC.

The chain employs TRBV19 and TRBJ2-1, with a possible D match to TRBD2 (5 bases). This CDR3 contains 13 residues. Germline V gene sequence: CDR1 LNHDA, CDR2 SQIVND (reference sequence). Trimming removed 4 bases at V and 10 bases at J, with 14 bases between. Here the CDR3 DNA reads TGTGCCAGTAGTACCTCCGGACTGTCAGAGCAGTTCTTC. It specifies CASSTSGLSEQFF.

V usage is TRBV28 and J usage is TRBJ1-1, with 11 bases lining up with TRBD1. The CDR3 has 17 amino acids. The trim removed 0 bases at V and 4 bases at J, leaving 7 bases unmatched. From germline, CDR1 is MDHEN and CDR2 SYDVKM. CDR3 in DNA: TGTGCCAGCAGTTTATGGAACGGACAGGGGGCTCGCACTGAAGCTTTCTTT. Translated, it gives CASSLWNGQGARTEAFF.

CDR3 residues: CASSPFGETQYF. The CDR3 DNA follows: TGTGCCAGCAGCCCATTCGGGGAGACCCAGTACTTC. The chain links TRBV9 to TRBJ2-5; the D is unclear. Germline-derived CDR1 and CDR2 are SGDLS and YYNGEE. This CDR3 is built from 12 residues. Deletions cut 4 bases from V and 5 bases from J, with 9 bases between.

V is TRBV7-2 and J is TRBJ2-1, with 8 bases matching TRBD2. Germline V gives CDR1 SGHTA, CDR2 FQGNSA. J gave up 9 bases and V 8 bases, and 12 bases lay outside the gene matches. There are 14 residues in the CDR3. The CDR3 here is CASSLGLAFGEQFF. CDR3 nucleotide sequence: TGTGCCAGCTCCTTAGGACTAGCTTTTGGTGAGCAGTTCTTC.

V and J are TRBV9 and TRBJ2-7, with TRBD1 as a possible D gene (5 bases). Germline V gene sequence: CDR1 SGDLS, CDR2 YYNGEE. The CDR3 extends over 15 amino acids. Trimming took 0 bases from V and 4 from J, leaving 14 bases between them. The CDR3 DNA is TGTGCCAGCAGCGTAGCGGGTGGTCAGGGTTACGAGCAGTACTTC. Encoded protein: CASSVAGGQGYEQYF.

This clone was recorded only once. The chain links TRBV9 to TRBJ2-1; 9 bases match TRBD2. Germline trimming cut 1 base from V and 6 bases from J; bases unmatched to any gene: 11. CDR1 and CDR2 (germline): SGDLS, YYNGEE. The CDR3 is 17 amino acids. The CDR3 here is CASSVYDAGGPVNEQFF. DNA for the CDR3: TGTGCCAGCAGCGTATATGATGCGGGGGGGCCAGTCAATGAGCAGTTCTTC.

This CDR3 reads CASSVMGGAPTDTQYF. CDR3 coding DNA: TGTGCCAGCAGCGTAATGGGCGGGGCCCCCACAGATACGCAGTATTTT. The V and J genes are TRBV9 and TRBJ2-3; tentative D call: TRBD2 (6 bases). This CDR3 has 16 residues. V was pared by 1 base and J by 2 bases, with 14 bases between. CDR1 is SGDLS and CDR2 is YYNGEE in the germline V gene.

This rearrangement joins TRBV29-1 to TRBJ2-7; a weak D match, TRBD2 (5 bases). The ends were cut back, 3 bases at V and 0 bases at J, with 6 bases in the middle. The CDR3 sequence is 12 residues long. In germline, CDR1 is SQVTM, CDR2 ANQGSEA. CDR3 region: CSVEGSSYEQYF. CDR3 in DNA: TGCAGCGTTGAGGGGAGCTCCTACGAGCAGTACTTC.

This sequence joins TRBV7-8 and TRBJ2-7, with 10 bases fitting TRBD1. V shed 1 base and J 3 bases; nucleotides not matched to a gene: 6. Germline assignment: CDR1 SGHVS and CDR2 FQNEAQ. There are 16 residues in the CDR3. DNA for the CDR3: TGTGCCAGCAGCTTAGGGGGGGGACAGGGGCGCTACGAGCAGTACTTC. Translated: CASSLGGGQGRYEQYF.